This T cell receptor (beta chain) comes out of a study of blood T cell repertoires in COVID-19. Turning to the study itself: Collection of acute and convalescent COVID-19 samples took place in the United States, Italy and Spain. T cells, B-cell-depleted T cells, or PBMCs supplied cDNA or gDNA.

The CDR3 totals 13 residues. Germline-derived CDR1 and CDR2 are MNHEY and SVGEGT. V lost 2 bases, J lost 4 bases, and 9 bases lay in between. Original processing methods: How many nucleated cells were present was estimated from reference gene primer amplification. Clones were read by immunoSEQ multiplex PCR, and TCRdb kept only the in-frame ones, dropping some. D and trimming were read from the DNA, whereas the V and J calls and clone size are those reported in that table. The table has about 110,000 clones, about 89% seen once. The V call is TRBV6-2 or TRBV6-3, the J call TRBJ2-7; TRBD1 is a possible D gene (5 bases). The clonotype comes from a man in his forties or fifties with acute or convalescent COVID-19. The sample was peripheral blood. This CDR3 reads CASSYDRRYEQYF. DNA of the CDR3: TGTGCCAGCAGTTACGACAGAAGATACGAGCAGTACTTC.